This is a list of T cell receptor beta chains from one sample in a study of blood T cell repertoires in COVID-19. Repertoires were generated with immunoSEQ multiplex PCR, while TCRdb's copy carries only in-frame clones and drops some. There are fewer than 110,000 clones in the sample; about 90% occur only once, and roughly 6.2% lies in the top ten. The source material was peripheral blood. The receptors derive from a human donor in a cohort sampled during active COVID-19. Both conserved end residues are part of each CDR3. The D gene is left open where the match is weak. Clone size is given for some rows only: seen once, a few or many times, or a class if the clone is expanded.

len: 16; j_gene: TRBJ2-2; abundance: NA; v_gene: TRBV3-1/TRBV3-2; d_gene: TRBD2; CDR3aa: CASSPRGGPYGGELFF; CDR3nt: TGTGCCAGCAGCCCCCGGGGGGGGCCCTATGGCGGGGAGCTGTTTTTT
len: 13; j_gene: TRBJ2-5; abundance: once; v_gene: TRBV7-6; d_gene: NA; CDR3aa: CASSLGGLETQYF; CDR3nt: TGTGCCAGCAGCTTAGGGGGGCTAGAGACCCAGTACTTC
len: 15; j_gene: TRBJ1-6; abundance: NA; v_gene: TRBV6-5; d_gene: NA; CDR3aa: CASRAGIQSNSPLHF; CDR3nt: TGTGCCAGCAGGGCGGGTATCCAATCGAATTCACCCCTCCACTTT
len: 16; j_gene: TRBJ2-3; abundance: NA; v_gene: TRBV9; d_gene: NA; CDR3aa: CASSVVGSRSTDTQYF; CDR3nt: TGTGCCAGCAGCGTAGTCGGGAGTCGTAGCACAGATACGCAGTATTTT
len: 12; j_gene: TRBJ2-1; abundance: NA; v_gene: TRBV10-3; d_gene: NA; CDR3aa: CAIRRAEDEQFF; CDR3nt: TGTGCCATCAGGAGAGCCGAGGATGAGCAGTTCTTC
len: 15; j_gene: TRBJ2-7; abundance: NA; v_gene: TRBV6-5; d_gene: TRBD1; CDR3aa: CASNPRQGLAHEQYF; CDR3nt: TGTGCCAGCAACCCACGACAGGGGCTCGCCCACGAGCAGTACTTC
len: 15; j_gene: TRBJ2-5; abundance: NA; v_gene: TRBV18; d_gene: NA; CDR3aa: CASSSRQGGQETQYF; CDR3nt: TGTGCCAGCTCATCACGACAGGGAGGCCAAGAGACCCAGTACTTC
len: 14; j_gene: TRBJ2-5; abundance: NA; v_gene: TRBV9; d_gene: TRBD1; CDR3aa: CASSHLTGVETQYF; CDR3nt: TGTGCCAGCAGCCATCTGACAGGGGTGGAGACCCAGTACTTC
len: 15; j_gene: TRBJ2-3; abundance: NA; v_gene: TRBV5-1; d_gene: TRBD2; CDR3aa: CASSQGLAVTDTQYF; CDR3nt: TGCGCCAGCAGCCAGGGACTAGCGGTCACAGATACGCAGTATTTT
len: 16; j_gene: TRBJ2-5; abundance: few; v_gene: TRBV5-4; d_gene: TRBD1; CDR3aa: CASSSPGQGDRETQYF; CDR3nt: TGTGCCAGCAGCTCCCCTGGACAGGGAGATCGGGAGACCCAGTACTTC
len: 16; j_gene: TRBJ2-1; abundance: NA; v_gene: TRBV24-1; d_gene: NA; CDR3aa: CATSVRSGGSYNEQFF; CDR3nt: TGTGCCACCAGTGTTCGATCAGGGGGGTCCTACAATGAGCAGTTCTTC
len: 14; j_gene: TRBJ2-6; abundance: NA; v_gene: TRBV5-1; d_gene: NA; CDR3aa: CASSQGAGANVLTF; CDR3nt: TGCGCCAGCAGCCAGGGCGCTGGGGCCAACGTCCTGACTTTC
len: 15; j_gene: TRBJ2-1; abundance: NA; v_gene: TRBV11-2; d_gene: NA; CDR3aa: CASTGGLSSYNEQFF; CDR3nt: TGTGCCAGCACTGGGGGCCTTAGCTCCTACAATGAGCAGTTCTTC
len: 14; j_gene: TRBJ2-3; abundance: NA; v_gene: TRBV11-3; d_gene: NA; CDR3aa: CASSLSRVEDTQYF; CDR3nt: TGTGCCAGCAGCTTATCCAGGGTTGAAGATACGCAGTATTTT
len: 14; j_gene: TRBJ2-7; abundance: NA; v_gene: TRBV6-5; d_gene: NA; CDR3aa: CASSPGTLPPEQYF; CDR3nt: TGTGCCAGCAGCCCAGGAACCCTTCCCCCCGAGCAGTACTTC
len: 13; j_gene: TRBJ1-2; abundance: few; v_gene: TRBV7-9; d_gene: NA; CDR3aa: CASSPPLESGYTF; CDR3nt: TGTGCCAGCAGCCCTCCCTTAGAGAGTGGCTACACCTTC
len: 16; j_gene: TRBJ2-6; abundance: NA; v_gene: TRBV3-1/TRBV3-2; d_gene: NA; CDR3aa: CASSQEKGAGANVLTF; CDR3nt: TGTGCCAGCAGCCAAGAAAAGGGGGCTGGGGCCAACGTCCTGACTTTC
len: 15; j_gene: TRBJ2-5; abundance: once; v_gene: TRBV3-1/TRBV3-2; d_gene: TRBD2; CDR3aa: CASSPRTSGSETQYF; CDR3nt: TGTGCCAGCAGCCCGCGGACTAGCGGGAGTGAGACCCAGTACTTC
len: 20; j_gene: TRBJ1-5; abundance: NA; v_gene: TRBV7-6; d_gene: NA; CDR3aa: CASSLLARQALGGSNQPQHF; CDR3nt: TGTGCCAGCAGCTTGTTAGCTCGACAGGCCTTGGGCGGAAGCAATCAGCCCCAGCATTTT
len: 15; j_gene: TRBJ2-5; abundance: NA; v_gene: TRBV5-1; d_gene: TRBD1; CDR3aa: CASSPWDSAMETQYF; CDR3nt: TGCGCCAGCAGCCCCTGGGACAGCGCAATGGAGACCCAGTACTTC
len: 15; j_gene: TRBJ1-6; abundance: NA; v_gene: TRBV4-1; d_gene: NA; CDR3aa: CASSQAVLPNSPLHF; CDR3nt: TGCGCCAGCAGCCAAGCGGTCCTTCCCAATTCACCCCTCCACTTT
len: 18; j_gene: TRBJ2-1; abundance: NA; v_gene: TRBV9; d_gene: TRBD2; CDR3aa: CASSVGGGLAGDNNEQFF; CDR3nt: TGTGCCAGCAGCGTAGGGGGAGGACTAGCGGGAGACAACAATGAGCAGTTCTTC
len: 15; j_gene: TRBJ2-7; abundance: NA; v_gene: TRBV5-1; d_gene: TRBD2; CDR3aa: CASSSTSGGTYEQYF; CDR3nt: TGCGCCAGCAGCTCGACTAGCGGGGGAACCTACGAGCAGTACTTC
len: 17; j_gene: TRBJ2-1; abundance: once; v_gene: TRBV25-1; d_gene: TRBD2; CDR3aa: CASSGTSGRSSYNEQFF; CDR3nt: TGTGCCAGCAGTGGGACTAGCGGGAGGAGCTCCTACAATGAGCAGTTCTTC
len: 14; j_gene: TRBJ2-7; abundance: NA; v_gene: TRBV28; d_gene: TRBD1; CDR3aa: CASDGQGSKYEQYF; CDR3nt: TGTGCCAGCGACGGACAGGGGAGTAAATACGAGCAGTACTTC
len: 14; j_gene: TRBJ2-7; abundance: NA; v_gene: TRBV6-5; d_gene: NA; CDR3aa: CASSYRGSSYEQYF; CDR3nt: TGTGCCAGCAGTTATAGGGGGAGCTCCTACGAGCAGTACTTC
len: 16; j_gene: TRBJ1-6; abundance: NA; v_gene: TRBV6-1; d_gene: NA; CDR3aa: CASSESAGVLGSPLHF; CDR3nt: TGTGCCAGCAGTGAATCAGCAGGGGTTTTGGGTTCACCCCTCCACTTT
len: 13; j_gene: TRBJ1-2; abundance: NA; v_gene: TRBV19; d_gene: NA; CDR3aa: CASSLPTAYGYTF; CDR3nt: TGTGCCAGTAGTCTACCGACAGCTTATGGCTACACCTTC
len: 18; j_gene: TRBJ1-2; abundance: NA; v_gene: TRBV24-1; d_gene: TRBD1; CDR3aa: CATSDPFGGTGSNYGYTF; CDR3nt: TGTGCCACCAGTGACCCATTTGGAGGGACAGGGTCCAACTATGGCTACACCTTC
len: 16; j_gene: TRBJ2-1; abundance: NA; v_gene: TRBV11-3; d_gene: NA; CDR3aa: CASSTADSLTYNEQFF; CDR3nt: TGTGCCAGCAGCACCGCCGACAGTCTTACCTACAATGAGCAGTTCTTC
len: 13; j_gene: TRBJ1-1; abundance: NA; v_gene: TRBV28; d_gene: NA; CDR3aa: CASSPTGYTEAFF; CDR3nt: TGTGCCAGCAGTCCTACAGGTTACACTGAAGCTTTCTTT
len: 17; j_gene: TRBJ2-3; abundance: NA; v_gene: TRBV10-3; d_gene: NA; CDR3aa: CAISESSTAPLTDTQYF; CDR3nt: TGTGCCATCAGTGAGTCGTCGACAGCCCCACTCACAGATACGCAGTATTTT
len: 14; j_gene: TRBJ2-7; abundance: NA; v_gene: TRBV9; d_gene: NA; CDR3aa: CASSVETSSYQQYF; CDR3nt: TGTGCCAGCAGCGTAGAGACTAGTTCCTACCAGCAGTACTTC
len: 14; j_gene: TRBJ2-5; abundance: NA; v_gene: TRBV16; d_gene: NA; CDR3aa: CASSQSRGKETQYF; CDR3nt: TGTGCCAGCAGCCAATCGCGCGGGAAAGAGACCCAGTACTTC
len: 15; j_gene: TRBJ2-7; abundance: NA; v_gene: TRBV19; d_gene: NA; CDR3aa: CASSITQGSSYEQYF; CDR3nt: TGTGCCAGTAGCATAACCCAGGGGTCCTCCTACGAGCAGTACTTC
len: 14; j_gene: TRBJ1-1; abundance: NA; v_gene: TRBV19; d_gene: TRBD1; CDR3aa: CASRRRDRDAEAFF; CDR3nt: TGTGCCAGTAGGCGCCGGGACAGGGATGCTGAAGCTTTCTTT
len: 15; j_gene: TRBJ1-5; abundance: NA; v_gene: TRBV28; d_gene: NA; CDR3aa: CASSSGQPGSKPQHF; CDR3nt: TGTGCCAGCAGTTCCGGACAGCCCGGATCGAAGCCCCAGCATTTT
len: 12; j_gene: TRBJ1-2; abundance: once; v_gene: TRBV2; d_gene: TRBD1; CDR3aa: CASSTGGYGYTF; CDR3nt: TGTGCCAGCTCTACAGGGGGTTATGGCTACACCTTC
len: 15; j_gene: TRBJ2-7; abundance: NA; v_gene: TRBV9; d_gene: NA; CDR3aa: CASSVSGLSSYEQYF; CDR3nt: TGTGCCAGCAGCGTTAGCGGCCTAAGCTCCTACGAGCAGTACTTC
len: 15; j_gene: TRBJ2-6; abundance: NA; v_gene: TRBV6-1; d_gene: NA; CDR3aa: CASSEGSGGANVLTF; CDR3nt: TGTGCCAGCAGTGAAGGATCGGGTGGGGCCAACGTCCTGACTTTC
len: 12; j_gene: TRBJ1-5; abundance: NA; v_gene: TRBV7-9; d_gene: TRBD1; CDR3aa: CASRRGGQPQHF; CDR3nt: TGTGCCAGCAGGCGAGGGGGCCAGCCCCAGCATTTT
len: 15; j_gene: TRBJ2-7; abundance: NA; v_gene: TRBV15; d_gene: TRBD1; CDR3aa: CTTSDPGTGDYEQYF; CDR3nt: TGTACCACCAGCGACCCCGGGACAGGGGACTACGAGCAGTACTTC
len: 13; j_gene: TRBJ2-1; abundance: few; v_gene: TRBV2; d_gene: NA; CDR3aa: CASSSTGRHEQFF; CDR3nt: TGTGCCAGCAGTTCGACAGGGAGGCATGAGCAGTTCTTC
len: 17; j_gene: TRBJ2-1; abundance: NA; v_gene: TRBV24-1; d_gene: TRBD1; CDR3aa: CATSDLVSGQGWNEQFF; CDR3nt: TGTGCCACCAGTGATTTGGTAAGCGGACAGGGTTGGAATGAGCAGTTCTTC
len: 16; j_gene: TRBJ2-1; abundance: few; v_gene: TRBV4-2; d_gene: TRBD2; CDR3aa: CASSSPLAGGGNEQFF; CDR3nt: TGTGCCAGCAGCTCGCCTTTAGCGGGGGGTGGGAATGAGCAGTTCTTC
len: 14; j_gene: TRBJ1-1; abundance: NA; v_gene: TRBV5-5; d_gene: NA; CDR3aa: CASSSGLQGPEAFF; CDR3nt: TGTGCCAGCAGCTCGGGGTTACAGGGCCCTGAAGCTTTCTTT